The 23 T cell receptor beta chains below were found in one sample sequenced in a study of CD8 T cells in Susac syndrome. About 0.45 to 1 ug RNA was reverse transcribed with random hexamers. TCRdb passed the immunoSEQ multiplex PCR reads through MiXCR, listing each CDR3 protein once. The sample has 200,000 to 250,000 distinct CDR3 sequences; 90% to 95% are singletons. The material sequenced was CD4+ T cells from PBMCs. These receptors originate from a human donor with multiple sclerosis.

The chain has TRBV7-2 and TRBJ1-5; 11 positions match TRBD1. This CDR3 is 16 amino acids long. Trimming cost V 3 bases and J 1 base; bases outside gene matches: 2. Germline V CDR1 and CDR2: SGHTA, FQGNSA. The CDR3 DNA reads TGTGCCAGCAGCTTGGACAGGGGGCTAAGCAATCAGCCCCAGCATTTT. This sequence encodes CASSLDRGLSNQPQHF.

In its sample, this clonotype was seen a few times. This chain joins TRBV29-1 and TRBJ2-7; 8 nucleotides match TRBD2. The CDR3 totals 13 residues. V trimming: 7 bases; J trimming: 0 bases; junction bases outside the gene matches: 5. Germline V gene lookup returns CDR1 SQVTM and CDR2 ANQGSEA. The CDR3 loop reads CSASGGRSYEQYF. CDR3 in DNA: TGCAGCGCCTCGGGGGGGCGCTCCTACGAGCAGTACTTC.

The chain couples TRBV6-5 to TRBJ1-2; a possible D gene is TRBD1 (5 bases). CDR1 is MNHEY, CDR2 SVGAGI, per germline. The CDR3 sequence is 12 residues long. V dropped 6 bases and J dropped 8 bases, with 13 bases sitting between them. Here the CDR3 reads CASSGTTEGYTF. CDR3 coding DNA: TGTGCCAGCAGCGGGACCACGGAGGGCTACACCTTC.

This chain connects TRBV12-3 or TRBV12-4 to TRBJ2-1; TRBD1 might be the D (6 bases). Trimming pared 5 bases from V and 7 bases from J, leaving 21 bases between. The CDR3 runs to 16 residues. This CDR3 reads CASSPGVGPGRNEQFF. Here the CDR3 DNA reads TGTGCCAGCAGTCCAGGGGTCGGCCCCGGAAGGAATGAGCAGTTCTTC.

The rearrangement uses TRBV29-1 and TRBJ1-2, with D hard to call. The CDR3 consists of 12 residues. Trimming stripped 6 bases from V and 2 bases from J, with 10 bases between. Germline CDR1 and CDR2: SQVTM and ANQGSEA. This CDR3 is CSVSIPNYGYTF. In nucleotides, the CDR3 is TGCAGCGTATCAATACCCAACTATGGCTACACCTTC.

This chain uses TRBV5-1 with TRBJ2-7; D is undetermined. The CDR3 consists of 12 residues. In germline, CDR1 is SGHRS, CDR2 YFSETQ. Trimming shortened V by 3 bases and J by 5 bases, and 9 bases separated the two germline ends. The chain's CDR3 is CASSSLVDEQYF. In DNA form, the CDR3 reads TGCGCCAGCAGCTCCCTTGTCGACGAGCAGTACTTC.

This sequence joins TRBV10-3 and TRBJ2-6, with D unresolved. V was trimmed by 3 bases and J by 4 bases, leaving 7 bases between them. The CDR3 extends over 14 amino acids. Germline V lookup: CDR1 ENHRY, CDR2 SYGVKD. The CDR3 sequence: CAISDNPGANVLTF. CDR3 nucleotides: TGTGCCATCAGTGACAATCCCGGGGCCAACGTCCTGACTTTC.

The chain has TRBV28 and TRBJ2-1; the D gene could be TRBD1 or TRBD2 (6 bases each). Germline lookup yields CDR1 MDHEN and CDR2 SYDVKM. The CDR3 sequence is 17 residues long. Trimming pared 8 bases from V and 9 bases from J, leaving 29 bases between. The CDR3 DNA sequence: TGTGCCAGCGGGGCGGGGTTAGGGGGAGGCTCTCCGGTTGAGCAGTTCTTC. Its translation is CASGAGLGGGSPVEQFF.

The V and J genes are TRBV13 and TRBJ2-3; D remains ambiguous. Germline V gene sequence: CDR1 PRHDT, CDR2 FYEKMQ (reference sequence). The V and J ends lost 3 bases and 2 bases respectively, with 9 bases between them. The CDR3 totals 14 residues. The CDR3 DNA follows: TGTGCCAGCAGCTTCGACCATACCACAGATACGCAGTATTTT. Protein sequence: CASSFDHTTDTQYF. Complete variable domain (other parts from reference TRBV13 and TRBJ2-3): AAGVIQSPRHLIKEKRETATLKCYPIPRHDTVYWYQQGPGQDPQFLISFYEKMQSDKGSIPDRFSAQQFSDYHSELNMSSLELGDSALYFCASSFDHTTDTQYFGPGTRLTVL.

This sequence joins TRBV30 and TRBJ2-3, with 9 bases aligning to TRBD2. The CDR3 length is 13 residues. V trimming: 5 bases; J trimming: 5 bases; junction bases outside the gene matches: 5. Germline V gene data show CDR1 as GTSNPN and CDR2 as SVGIG (reference sequence). In nucleotides, the CDR3 is TGTGCCTGGGATAGCGGGGGCGGAGATACGCAGTATTTT. This codes for CAWDSGGGDTQYF.

V and J are TRBV30 and TRBJ2-3; 9 nucleotides line up with TRBD1. The CDR3 spans 15 residues. The ends lost 5 bases at V and 8 bases at J; junction bases unmatched: 14. The germline V gene has CDR1 GTSNPN and CDR2 SVGIG (reference sequence). DNA for the CDR3: TGTGCCTGGCGCCCACGGGACAGGGAAGGAGGTACGCAGTATTTT. This encodes CAWRPRDREGGTQYF.

The chain links TRBV18 to TRBJ1-1, with D possibly being TRBD1 (5 bases). Germline-derived CDR1 and CDR2 are KGHSH and LQKENI. Trimming took 1 base from V and 5 from J, leaving 5 bases between them. This CDR3 has 12 amino acids. CDR3 region: CASSPQGTEAFF. In DNA, the CDR3 is TGTGCCAGCTCACCACAGGGGACTGAAGCTTTCTTT.

The rearrangement uses TRBV19 and TRBJ2-2, with 16 bases aligning to TRBD2. With 4 bases clipped from V and 7 bases from J, the junction kept 9 bases outside the gene matches. Germline CDR1 is LNHDA and CDR2 is SQIVND (reference sequence). The CDR3 length is 18 residues. DNA of the CDR3: TGTGCCAGTAGTACCCAGGGACTAGCGGGAGGGCCTCACGGGGAGCTGTTTTTT. This gives the protein CASSTQGLAGGPHGELFF.

This sequence joins TRBV7-8 and TRBJ2-3; a weak D match, TRBD1 (6 bases). Germline-derived CDR1 and CDR2 are SGHVS and FQNEAQ. Trimming removed 5 bases from V and 4 bases from J, with 16 bases in between. The CDR3 loop spans 15 amino acids. This CDR3 is CASSPRPDRSDTQYF. The CDR3 DNA reads TGTGCCAGCAGCCCTCGGCCCGACAGGTCAGATACGCAGTATTTT.

This clonotype showed up just a few times. The chain is built from TRBV6-5 and TRBJ1-3; no firm D call. The CDR3 is made up of 13 amino acids. The V and J ends lost 5 bases and 1 base respectively, with 6 bases between them. Germline V gives CDR1 MNHEY, CDR2 SVGAGI. The CDR3 is CASSRLSGNTIYF. In DNA, the CDR3 is TGTGCCAGCAGTCGACTGTCTGGAAACACCATATATTTT.

The rearrangement joins TRBV27 to TRBJ2-5; TRBD2 might be the D (6 bases). This CDR3 spans 15 amino acids. Germline CDR1 MNHEY, CDR2 SMNVEV (reference sequence). V lost 6 bases and J 5 bases, leaving 19 bases between the germline ends. The CDR3 nucleotides are TGTGCCAGCAGCTCGGGACTGGGGAGGTCGGAGACCCAGTACTTC. Protein sequence: CASSSGLGRSETQYF.

The chain uses TRBV4-1 and TRBJ2-5, with D perhaps being TRBD1 or TRBD2 (5 bases each). This CDR3 is 15 amino acids long. Trimming took 1 base from V and 2 from J, leaving 11 bases between them. CDR1 is MGHRA and CDR2 is YSYEKL in the germline V gene. This chain's CDR3 is CASSQVGTGQETQYF. CDR3 bases: TGCGCCAGCAGCCAAGTCGGGACGGGACAAGAGACCCAGTACTTC.

The gene calls are TRBV6-1 and TRBJ2-4; perhaps TRBD2 as D (5 bases). Germline CDR1 and CDR2: MNHNS and SASEGT. Between the trimmed V and J ends, which lost 6 bases and 2 bases, there was a span of 17 bases. This CDR3 is built from 16 residues. CDR3 coding DNA: TGTGCCAGCAGCGCCCGGGGAGCGGTTACCAAAAACATTCAGTACTTC. Translation gives CASSARGAVTKNIQYF.

The CDR3 coding sequence is TGTGCCAGCAGTTACACAGGGGGCAATCAGCCCCAGCATTTT. The encoded protein is CASSYTGGNQPQHF. This chain joins TRBV6-5 and TRBJ1-5, with 7 bases that match TRBD1. V shed 2 bases and J 2 bases; nucleotides not matched to a gene: 0. The CDR3 is 14 residues long. Germline assignment: CDR1 MNHEY and CDR2 SVGAGI.

The gene calls are TRBV20-1 and TRBJ1-2; the match to TRBD1 covers 7 bases. V shed 5 bases, J shed 4 bases, and the junction held 13 bases outside the gene matches. The germline gives CDR1 DFQATT, CDR2 SNEGSKA (reference sequence). The CDR3 has 15 residues. This CDR3 reads CSAPLGGGAGYGYTF. Here the CDR3 DNA reads TGCAGTGCTCCCCTAGGAGGGGGCGCAGGCTATGGCTACACCTTC.

The rearrangement joins TRBV5-7 to TRBJ2-7, with 8 bases matching TRBD2. TRBV5-7 is given ORF status, its function remaining uncertain. Trimming removed 4 bases from V and 3 bases from J; junction bases left unmatched: 6. CDR3 length: 14 amino acids. CDR3 DNA sequence: TGTGCCAGCAGCCTAAATAGCGGGATCTACGAGCAGTACGTC. Translated: CASSLNSGIYEQYV.

This clonotype was counted a single time. The rearrangement joins TRBV12-3 or TRBV12-4 to TRBJ1-3, with a possible D match to TRBD1 (5 bases). This CDR3 contains 15 residues. V was cut by 3 bases and J by 2 bases, with 11 bases left in between. The CDR3 DNA reads as TGTGCCAGCAGTTTTGGGGGGTCAACTGGAAACACCATATATTTT. It encodes CASSFGGSTGNTIYF.

The chain recombines TRBV6-2 or TRBV6-3 with TRBJ2-7; unclear D gene. V was shortened by 6 bases and J by 2 bases, with 14 bases between the two germline ends. The CDR3 has 14 amino acids. Germline CDR1 is MNHEY and CDR2 is SVGEGT. CDR3 loop: CASSALADPYEQYF. Here the CDR3 DNA reads TGTGCCAGCAGCGCGCTGGCGGATCCCTACGAGCAGTACTTC.